This T cell receptor (beta chain) was sequenced for a study of T cells in Graves' hyperthyroidism and ophthalmopathy (dated by TCRdb to between 2018 and 2021). Study-wide context: Peripheral blood samples were taken at initial diagnosis, before any treatment was given. According to the paper, TCR Vbeta CDR3 sequencing was carried out on approximately 140 peripheral blood samples, which came from about 45 ophthalmopathy, around 75 hyperthyroidism and approximately 17 progressor patients. The approximately 95 discovery patients were divided at random into training and test sets in a 7:3 ratio. TCR V-J signatures able to tell the groups apart were searched for in a discovery cohort of 95 to 100 patients, of whom more than 40 had Graves' ophthalmopathy and 55 to 65 had stable Graves' hyperthyroidism. Prospective prediction of ophthalmopathy was tested in an independent validation cohort consisting of some 19 hyperthyroidism patients and 15 to 17 patients who later progressed to ophthalmopathy. Once sampling was done, hyperthyroidism patients were given methimazole at a starting dose of 30 mg daily, whereas ophthalmopathy patients were given high-dose intravenous methylprednisolone. Thyroid tissue and blood T-cell repertoires from six Graves' hyperthyroidism patients were also compared in the study. Points the paper makes about the study in general: In cross-validation, a model built on a 13 V-J signature told ophthalmopathy apart from stable hyperthyroidism with less than 90% sensitivity and approximately 81% specificity, and in testing the same model reached 80%/75%. Most expanded thyroid clonotypes (frequency above 0.001) were also detected in blood, a finding suggesting that blood repertoires may reflect thyroid immune responses. Sample size was not statistically predetermined, and blinding of investigators to group allocation was not performed. During validation, the model predicted progression to ophthalmopathy a median of roughly six months ahead of onset, with more than 60% sensitivity and 72% to 80% specificity.

In its sample, this clonotype was seen a few times. Its antigen has not been determined. No base quality information exists; no much larger clone differs at one position. V lost 0 bases and J lost 0 bases; the stretch between them is 9 bases long. CDR1 SEHNR and CDR2 FQNEAQ were looked up in the germline V gene (reference sequence). The CDR3 contains 16 residues, cysteine and phenylalanine counted. Only the CDR3 region is kept as DNA, spanning 48 bases read in frame from base 1. The TCR beta CDR3 regions were amplified from the RNA transcripts. For the first round of RT-PCR on the TCR CDR3, the HTBI primer set was used together with the Qiagen OneStep RT-PCR kit. Libraries were constructed in a second round of multiplex PCR, after which size selection and purification were carried out. Sequencing of the libraries was done on an Illumina HiSeq2000 using paired-end 100 bp reads. The study's own analysis went as follows. SOAPnuke was used to process the raw data, with reads discarded if the reads contained adapters or uncalled bases, had a mean Phred below 15, or lacked an exact constant-primer or identifier match. COPE v1.2.5 was used to merge the high-quality paired reads, and each unique nucleotide sequence was defined as a clonotype. Clonotypes were aligned to IMGT TRBV, TRBD and TRBJ reference segments using MiTCR v1.1. Only V-J combinations with frequency above 0.0001, covering about 99% of repertoires, were analysed. The TCS score was defined as the ratio of F50 (clonal expansion) to E x V (chaos), calculated using BLOSUM62-based TCRdist between CDR3 peptides within each V-J. Welch's t-statistics and random forest reduced some 510 V-J features to about 12, which were used in a naive Bayes classifier (R e1071). Using fastp at Q25 and MiXCR, TCRdb reprocessed the public reads and kept productive beta chains. Rows are combined by CDR3 protein, so each entry shows the most common genes and DNA. For this entry, the V and J calls and clone size follow TCRdb and not the study's own pipeline. Counted in this sample were about 560,000 distinct CDR3 sequences; approximately 16% of them appeared once. The ten largest make up about 20% of the sample.

Graves' hyperthyroidism was defined as stable when no progression to ophthalmopathy occurred over 18 months of follow-up. Hyperthyroidism patients were newly diagnosed, with disease duration under 2 months, and aged 18 to 65 years. Patients with uncontrolled infections, other autoimmune diseases, pregnancy or lactation were excluded. Diagnoses were established on the basis of clinical symptoms, serum thyroxine and TRAb, thyroid ultrasound, and orbital computed tomography. PBMCs were separated from around 9.1 ml of fresh peripheral blood using Ficoll-Paque density gradient centrifugation. Trizol reagent was used to extract total RNA, and RNA quality was then checked on an Agilent 2100 Bioanalyzer.

The source of this sequence is a woman aged 18-29 years with Graves' hyperthyroidism. Recombination linked TRBV7-9 to TRBJ2-1; the D gene remains uncertain. Specimen: blood. Here is the DNA: TGTGCCAGCAGCTTAGCAGGGATGGGCTCCTACAATGAGCAGTTCTTC. Translated, it reads CASSLAGMGSYNEQFF. Here the CDR3 is joined to the reference TRBV7-9 and TRBJ2-1 genes, and the full variable domain is: DTGVSQNPRHKITKRGQNVTFRCDPISEHNRLYWYRQTLGQGPEFLTYFQNEAQLEKSRLLSDRFSAERPKGSFSTLEIQRTEQGDSAMYLCASSLAGMGSYNEQFFGPGTRLTVL.